This T cell receptor (beta chain) comes out of a study of cytomegalovirus exposure and HLA in healthy donors. Points from the study as a whole: In a later analysis, donors in an Asian-associated ancestry cluster reportedly had fewer N-insertions in productive TCRs than the cohort mean.

As concerns this clone: Its target is not known.

Both 60 Vbeta primers and 13 Jbeta primers went into the PCR. TCRdb's copy holds only in-frame clones and misses some; the assay was immunoSEQ multiplex PCR. The sample yields about 82,000 clones, 60% to 80% seen once. This CDR3 region has 13 residues. The ends were cut back, 8 bases at V and 2 bases at J, with 9 bases in the middle. Germline CDR1 and CDR2: WSHSY and SAAADI. This sequence joins TRBV10-2 and TRBJ2-2; D is unclear. This TCR was recovered from a woman in her 50s in good health and CMV-seropositive. Sequencing was done on a sample of PBMCs. CDR3 region: CASLSVNTGELFF. The CDR3 coding sequence is TGCGCCAGCCTGTCGGTTAACACCGGGGAGCTGTTTTTT.